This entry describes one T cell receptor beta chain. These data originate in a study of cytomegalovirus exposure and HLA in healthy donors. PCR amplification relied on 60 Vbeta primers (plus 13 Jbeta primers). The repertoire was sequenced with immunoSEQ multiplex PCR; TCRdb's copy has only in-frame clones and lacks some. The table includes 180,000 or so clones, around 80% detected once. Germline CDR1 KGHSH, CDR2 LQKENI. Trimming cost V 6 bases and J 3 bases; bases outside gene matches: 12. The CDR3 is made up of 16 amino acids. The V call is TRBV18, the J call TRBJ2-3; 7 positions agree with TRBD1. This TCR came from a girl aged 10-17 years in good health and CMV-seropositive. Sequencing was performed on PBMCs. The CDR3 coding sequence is TGTGCCAGCTCGCCGGCTTCGACAGGGAGTACAGATACGCAGTATTTT. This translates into CASSPASTGSTDTQYF.